This T cell receptor (beta chain) was observed in a study of T-cell reconstitution after alpha-beta-depleted transplantation in children. This clonotype was picked up many times. Unique molecular identifiers were incorporated during preparation of the TCRbeta library. From the PCR reads, TCRdb called clonotypes with MiXCR, one entry per CDR3 protein. Here the sample spans about 480,000 distinct CDR3 sequences, around 13% being singletons. This receptor was identified in a human donor who donated a stem cell graft to a child with combined immunodeficiency. The material sequenced was PBMCs from the stem cell graft donor, taken from the stem cell graft.

As DNA, the CDR3 is TGTGCCAGCAGTTTGACTAGTTTGGCGCGAGAGCAGTACTTC. Translated, it gives CASSLTSLAREQYF. The chain uses TRBV6-5 and TRBJ2-7; weak D call: TRBD2 (6 bases). This CDR3 is 14 amino acids long. Germline CDR1 MNHEY, CDR2 SVGAGI. Trimming stripped 4 bases from V and 7 bases from J, with 17 bases between.